The 5 T cell receptor beta chains in this list originate from one sample, sequenced in a study of identical twins. TCRdb re-derived calls from the 5' RACE reads in MiXCR, one entry per CDR3 protein. The sample consists of 450,000 or so distinct CDR3 sequences, roughly a quarter of them appearing once. The sample also formed part of further work on T cells expressing NK-cell markers.

Input material: CD4+ T cells sorted from blood. These receptors were taken from a woman between 18 and 29 years old in good health.

The rearrangement links TRBV20-1 to TRBJ2-1; no firm D call. V lost 0 bases to trimming and J lost 13 bases, with 10 bases between them. The CDR3 runs to 11 residues. Per germline, CDR1 DFQATT and CDR2 SNEGSKA (reference sequence). CDR3 residues: CSARDLASQFF. The DNA for the CDR3 is TGCAGTGCTAGAGATCTGGCCAGTCAGTTCTTC.

The table lists this clonotype with a few counts. The chain recombines TRBV18 with TRBJ2-7; D is tentatively TRBD1 or TRBD2 (5 bases each). CDR3 length: 13 amino acids. Germline CDR1 reads KGHSH; CDR2 reads LQKENI. Trimming cost V 6 bases and J 5 bases, with 14 bases left between them. CDR3 region: CASSPGTRDEQYF. CDR3 in DNA: TGTGCCAGCTCCCCGGGGACCAGAGACGAGCAGTACTTC. The variable domain in full, completed from reference TRBV18 and TRBJ2-7, reads NAGVMQNPRHLVRRRGQEARLRCSPMKGHSHVYWYRQLPEEGLKFMVYLQKENIIDESGMPKERFSAEFPKEGPSILRIQQVVRGDSAAYFCASSPGTRDEQYFGPGTRLTVT.

The chain uses TRBV12-5 and TRBJ2-7; TRBD2 is a possible D gene (5 bases). Germline V lookup: CDR1 LGHNT, CDR2 FRNRAP. V was clipped by 6 bases and J by 0 bases, with 12 bases between them. This CDR3 has 14 amino acids. The CDR3 loop reads CASGPLGYSYEQYF. DNA for the CDR3: TGTGCTAGTGGCCCACTAGGCTACTCCTACGAGCAGTACTTC.

The chain uses TRBV20-1 and TRBJ1-1, with D uncertain. The length of the CDR3 is 13 residues. V was clipped by 1 base and J by 7 bases, with 13 bases between them. Germline CDR1 reads DFQATT; CDR2 reads SNEGSKA (reference sequence). The CDR3 region has the DNA TGCAGTGCTAGAGCGAGCGGGTTGGGTGAAGCTTTCTTT. Translating it yields CSARASGLGEAFF.

This clonotype was seen more than once but under ten times. The CDR3 coding sequence is TGCGCCAGCAGCTTGGGGCCAGCGGGAGTGACAGATACGCAGTATTTT. Protein sequence: CASSLGPAGVTDTQYF. This chain links TRBV5-1 with TRBJ2-3; 8 positions agree with TRBD2. The trim removed 0 bases at V and 3 bases at J, leaving 6 bases unmatched. The germline CDR1 and CDR2 sequences are SGHRS and YFSETQ. CDR3 length: 16 amino acids.